This T cell receptor beta chain was captured by sequencing in a study of T-cell memory formation after mild COVID-19. TCRdb called the 5' RACE reads again in MiXCR, with one record for every CDR3 protein. Of fewer than 550,000 distinct CDR3 sequences in the sample, 15% to 20% were seen once. This clonotype was seen a handful of times. Antigen: not known. The V gene's germline CDR1 is SEHNR and CDR2 FQNEAQ (reference sequence). Trimming removed 1 base from V and 5 bases from J, with 9 bases in between. CDR3 size: 14 residues. Findings and limits, study-wide: Shrinking CD4+ clones resided mostly in CM and EM, and CD8+ ones in EMRA. Clones contracting day 15 to 85 were balanced CD4/CD8; later expanders leaned CD4+. Some responding clones appeared in pre-infection memory, suggesting cross-reactive memory joined.

This receptor was identified in an adult woman who had mild COVID-19 (a few samples of this study predate the infection). Cell type and time point are not known. The chain links TRBV7-9 to TRBJ2-1, with D possibly matching TRBD2 (6 bases). The specimen was PBMCs or a T cell subset sorted from them (not recorded which). The DNA for the CDR3 is TGTGCCAGCAGCTTAGTAACGGGGGACAATGAGCAGTTCTTC. Translation: CASSLVTGDNEQFF.